The source of this T cell receptor beta chain is a study of shared clonotypes between healthy human individuals. In the CD4+ fraction, cells were divided into CD45RA+ naive and CD45RA-negative memory subsets. The data were produced by immunoSEQ multiplex PCR, yet TCRdb's version contains in-frame clones alone and is incomplete. This table has about 2 million clones, over 85% appearing once. Concerning this clone itself: Its antigen remains unknown. The same CDR3 arises from other DNA sequences in this sample as well.

Study-level results: Clonotypes shared by all four donors outscored non-shared clonotypes in generation probability. An effect of sequencing depth on clonotype sharing among donors was expected.

Trimming took 0 bases from V and 0 from J, leaving 10 bases between them. Germline lookup yields CDR1 SGDLS and CDR2 YYNGEE. This CDR3 region has 17 residues. This clonotype was obtained from a man aged 18-30 years in good health. V gene TRBV9 combines with J gene TRBJ1-6; tentative D call: TRBD1 (5 bases). The sample was naive CD4+ T cells sorted from blood. Specified subset: CD45RA+ positively selected. The CDR3 here is CASSVDQGSSYNSPLHF. The CDR3, as DNA: TGTGCCAGCAGCGTAGATCAGGGAAGCTCCTATAATTCACCCCTCCACTTT.